The T cell receptor (beta chain) under discussion was sequenced for a study of T cell repertoires in cytomegalovirus infection. About this clonotype itself: Its antigen is not known.

Study findings and constraints: HLA-C-restricted CMV clonotypes gave the most frequent clonotype in two of eight donors.

In TCRdb, the reads were re-called with MiXCR into one record per CDR3 protein. Counted here are some 900,000 distinct CDR3 sequences, 32% occurring once; the ten biggest clones make up over 10%. The CDR3 totals 17 residues. Germline-derived CDR1 and CDR2 are SGHVT and SQSDAQ. Trimming shortened V by 5 bases and J by 0 bases, and 14 bases separated the two germline ends. This sample comprised cultured CD8+ T cells from PBMCs, obtained from culture after CMV antigen stimulation. The gene calls are TRBV7-4 and TRBJ2-6; tentatively, D is TRBD1 (6 bases). The source of this sequence is a human donor in good health (CMV status not recorded). Some clones in this sample may be carry-over from other donors' samples. The CDR3 sequence: CASSRRTADSGANVLTF. In DNA, the CDR3 is TGTGCCAGCAGCCGTCGGACAGCCGACTCTGGGGCCAACGTCCTGACTTTC. Variable domain in full (rest from reference TRBV7-4 and TRBJ2-6): GAGVSQSPRYKVAKRGRDVALRCDSISGHVTLYWYRQTLGQGSEVLTYSQSDAQRDKSGRPSGRFSAERPERSVSTLKIQRTEQGDSAVYLCASSRRTADSGANVLTFGAGSRLTVL.